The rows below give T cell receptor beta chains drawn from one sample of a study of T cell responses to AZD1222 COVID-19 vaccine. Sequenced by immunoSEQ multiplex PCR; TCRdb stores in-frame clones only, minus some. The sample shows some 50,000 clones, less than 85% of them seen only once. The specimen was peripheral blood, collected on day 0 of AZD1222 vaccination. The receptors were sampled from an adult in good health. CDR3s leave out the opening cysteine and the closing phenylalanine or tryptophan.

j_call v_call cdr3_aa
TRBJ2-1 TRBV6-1 AGRDRSYNEQF
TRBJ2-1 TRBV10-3 AISDPTTTIRERGEQF
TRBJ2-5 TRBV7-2 ASSLIPEQETQY
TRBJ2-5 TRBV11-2 ASSLNIASGETQY
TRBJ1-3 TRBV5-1 ASSRDSSGNTIY
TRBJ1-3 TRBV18 ASSRILDGASGNTIY
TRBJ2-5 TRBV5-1 ASSLEVEGGETQY
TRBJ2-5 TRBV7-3 ASSLGGLAVQETQY
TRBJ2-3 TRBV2 ASSLSKMADTQY
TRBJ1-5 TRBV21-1 ASSPGQGSNQPQH
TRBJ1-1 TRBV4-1 ASSQEGTSDMNTEAF
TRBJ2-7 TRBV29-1 SVDGRTSGSYEQY
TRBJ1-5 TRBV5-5 ASSRQGSGNQPQH
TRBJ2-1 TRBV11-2 ASSSIRESEQF
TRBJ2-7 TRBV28 ASTLAGRESSYEQY
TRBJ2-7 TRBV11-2 ASSLDSSSYEQY
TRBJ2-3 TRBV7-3 ASSLGKGDTQY
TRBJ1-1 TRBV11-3 ASSLALRAQVMNTEAF
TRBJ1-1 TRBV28 ASSSSRADRGGNTEAF
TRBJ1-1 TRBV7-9 ASSLEDRDTF
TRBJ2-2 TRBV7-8 ASSSFGGTNTGELF
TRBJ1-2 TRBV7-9 ASSSLRDAGRYGYT
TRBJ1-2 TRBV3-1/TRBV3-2 ASSQDTLAGGYT
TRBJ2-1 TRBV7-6 ASSLGGQGALEQF
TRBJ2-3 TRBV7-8 ASSSSGVAGPGY
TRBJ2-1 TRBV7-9 ASSFSGAHTYNEQF
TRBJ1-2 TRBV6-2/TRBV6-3 ASSLGAYGYT
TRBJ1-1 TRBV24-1 ATSHTGAETEAF
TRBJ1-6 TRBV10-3 AISTGQGNSPLH
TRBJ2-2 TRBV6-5 ASRPTSIGELF
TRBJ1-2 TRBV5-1 ASSWAREGGYT
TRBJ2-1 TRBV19 ASSQTSSDRF
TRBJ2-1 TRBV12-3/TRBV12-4 ASSLGPHNEQF
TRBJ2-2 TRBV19 ASSNPNTGELF
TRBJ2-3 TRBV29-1 SVEEGLTDTQY
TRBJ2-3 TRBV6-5 ASSYRSGSTDTQY
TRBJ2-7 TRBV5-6 ASSGGQGLTYEQY
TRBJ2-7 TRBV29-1 SVAESGQVLYEQY
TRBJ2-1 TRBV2 ASRNDRAYNEQF
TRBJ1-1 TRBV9 ASSVVAPTVGTEAF
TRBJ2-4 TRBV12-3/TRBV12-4 ASSLVGGHIQY
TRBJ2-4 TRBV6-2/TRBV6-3 ASSYTGLAKNIQY